Reported below is one T cell receptor beta chain. Its specificity is not known. Germline CDR1 reads SNHLY; CDR2 reads FYNNEI. CDR3 length: 11 residues. Trimming left V 5 bases short and J 7 bases short, with 5 bases between. The assay was immunoSEQ multiplex PCR, and TCRdb's table has in-frame clones only and misses some. The repertoire holds about 66,000 clones, with about 84% as singletons. Samples of blood were obtained at baseline, on cycle 4 day 1, and on cycle 7 day 1. The data are from a study of OX40 agonist ivuxolimab in advanced cancers. Study-wide context: Participants could have had prior anti-PD-1, anti-PD-L1 or anti-CTLA-4 therapy, and more than 35% had some. Overall study results and limits: Expanded clones tended on average to be more numerous among CD8+ T cells than CD4+.

This sequence joins TRBV2 and TRBJ1-4; D is unresolved. The source was CD4+ or CD8+ T cells sorted from blood, collected in a trial of the OX40 agonist ivuxolimab. The receptor was derived from an adult with an advanced solid tumor such as melanoma, head and neck, liver or kidney cancer. The CDR3 sequence is CASSYSEKLFF. The CDR3, as DNA: TGTGCCAGCAGTTACAGTGAAAAACTGTTTTTT.